This T cell receptor beta chain originates from a study of TIL therapy for anti-PD-1-resistant metastatic lung cancer. At the level of the study: Half of patients were current or former smokers.

For this clone: Its antigen remains unknown. Other nucleotide sequences in the sample specify the same CDR3.

Study-level results: Many TIL product clones were absent from baseline tumor, suggesting clonal contraction.

Germline lookup yields CDR1 SGHTA and CDR2 FQGNSA. This CDR3 has 12 residues. Trimming took off 2 bases at V and 5 bases at J, with 6 bases between the two ends. The immunoSEQ assay was v3. Libraries were sequenced to around 2 million read pairs (survey) or roughly 4.5-6 million (deep). Produced via immunoSEQ multiplex PCR; TCRdb's table is partial and in-frame only. Of roughly 7,400 clones in the sample, roughly 74% are singletons; the top ten hold more than 6%. The sample's time point: pre-treatment sample, taken before nivolumab and TIL therapy. The tumor samples were excised metastases, mostly pleural nodules or supraclavicular lymph nodes.

The material sequenced was tumor tissue, taken at baseline. This rearrangement joins TRBV7-2 to TRBJ1-2; D not certain. This clonotype was sampled from a person aged 25-85 years with non-small cell lung cancer. The CDR3 coding sequence is TGTGCCAGCAGCTTACGTACTTATGGCTACACCTTC. It is translated as CASSLRTYGYTF.